These 6 T cell receptor beta chains came from one sample sequenced in a study of vaccination and CD4 T cells after COVID-19. Sequencing of cultured CD4+ T cell DNA used the Oncomine TCR Beta short-read assay. Via MiXCR, TCRdb re-called the PCR reads, giving one row per CDR3 protein. Counted here are roughly 9,800 distinct CDR3 sequences, 60% to 70% occurring once; the ten biggest clones make up 20% to 25%. Their antigen targets remain unknown. Treatment: roughly ten-day PBMC culture with coronavirus spike peptide pools or control peptides (ViraFEST assay). The sequencing sample was made of CD4+ T cells from blood, cultured in vitro. Receptors were obtained from a human donor who had recovered from COVID-19.

Remarks on this clonotype: Relative to the germline gene, one junction end is altered; a read error may explain this. The J gene is TRBJ2-5, the V gene TRBV7-6; TRBD2 matches 7 bases. Germline V gene lookup returns CDR1 SGHVS and CDR2 FNYEAQ. CDR3 size: 16 residues. The CDR3 region is CASSPAAGVLRETQYF. The CDR3 DNA reads TGTGCTAGCAGCCCCGCCGCGGGGGTCCTCCGAGAGACCCAGTACTTC.

The chain links TRBV20-1 to TRBJ2-1; D not certain. Per germline, CDR1 DFQATT and CDR2 SNEGSKA (reference sequence). The V end was cut by 3 bases, the J end by 0 bases, with 12 bases between. The CDR3 length is 15 residues. The CDR3 loop is CSARWWRSSYNEQFF. The CDR3 nucleotides are TGCAGTGCTAGGTGGTGGCGTTCCTCCTACAATGAGCAGTTCTTC.

This chain connects TRBV10-3 to TRBJ2-5; D is uncertain. CDR3 length: 11 amino acids. CDR1 and CDR2 (germline): ENHRY, SYGVKD. Trimming shortened V by 4 bases and J by 5 bases, and 5 bases separated the two germline ends. The chain's CDR3 is CAISVGETQYF. The CDR3 DNA reads TGTGCCATCAGTGTCGGTGAGACCCAGTACTTC.

In this sample, this clonotype turned up once. The CDR3 spells CAWSRGTSPLHF. CDR3 nucleotide sequence: TGTGCCTGGAGTAGGGGGACCTCACCCCTCCACTTT. This rearrangement joins TRBV30 to TRBJ1-6; D may be TRBD1 (6 bases). Germline CDR1 GTSNPN, CDR2 SVGIG (reference sequence). This CDR3 has 12 residues. V was clipped by 2 bases and J by 10 bases, with 9 bases between them.

The chain couples TRBV7-2 to TRBJ2-3; TRBD2 matches at 7 bases. V shed 5 bases, J shed 11 bases, and the junction held 22 bases outside the gene matches. The CDR3 length is 17 residues. Germline values: CDR1 SGHTA, CDR2 FQGNSA. CDR3 sequence (DNA): TGTGCCAGCAGCCTACGGGGGGAGGGACTACCTCCTATGTGGCAGTATTTT. It is translated as CASSLRGEGLPPMWQYF.

V and J are TRBV21-1 and TRBJ1-6; the table's D call, TRBD1, has no DNA check behind it. TRBV21-1 is given as a pseudogene. This CDR3 spans 15 amino acids. Written as DNA, the CDR3 is TGTGCCAGCAGCAAAGCGCTACAGGAAAGTTCACCCCTCCACTTT. Amino acid sequence: CASSKALQESSPLHF.